These T cell receptor beta chains were read from a single sample in a study of blood T cell repertoires in COVID-19. Produced via immunoSEQ multiplex PCR; TCRdb's table is partial and in-frame only. Seen here are 70,000 or so clones, under 85% observed once, and the top ten hold roughly 21%. Sequencing was carried out using peripheral blood. The receptor set was obtained from a man between 65 and 79 years old with acute or convalescent COVID-19. Both conserved end residues are part of each CDR3. Each record gives: D gene, V gene, clone size, J gene, CDR3 DNA, CDR3 protein. A D gene is named only where the DNA matches it firmly. Only some rows state a clone size, as once, few, many or a class for expanded clones.

TRBD2	TRBV7-9	-	TRBJ2-3	TGTGCCAGCAGCTTAACCTCCGAGCGGGAGAGGCCAGATACGCAGTATTTT	CASSLTSERERPDTQYF
TRBD2	TRBV7-2	-	TRBJ2-3	TGTGCCAGCAGCTTAGGGGCGCGGGAGCTAGATACGCAGTATTTT	CASSLGARELDTQYF
TRBD1	TRBV7-2	once	TRBJ2-7	TGTGCCAGCAGCTTATACCCCGGACAGGCCTACGAGCAGTACTTC	CASSLYPGQAYEQYF
-	TRBV5-8	few	TRBJ1-5	TGTGCCAGCAGTCTACAGGATAATCAGCCCCAGCATTTT	CASSLQDNQPQHF
TRBD1	TRBV19	-	TRBJ1-2	TGTGCCAGTAGTGGACAACAGGGGGCCGAGAATGGCTATGGCTACACCTTC	CASSGQQGAENGYGYTF
TRBD2	TRBV5-1	once	TRBJ2-5	TGCGCCAGCAGCTCGTCCGTACTAGCGGGAAGGGAGACCCAGTACTTC	CASSSSVLAGRETQYF
TRBD1	TRBV18	-	TRBJ1-2	TGTGCCAGCTCCCGAGGGACAGGGGGCTGGGAAGGCTACACCTTC	CASSRGTGGWEGYTF
TRBD2	TRBV9	-	TRBJ2-2	TGTGCCAGCAGCGTAGCTAGCGGGAGGGCCTATTTTTCGGGCGGGGAGCTGTTTTTT	CASSVASGRAYFSGGELFF
TRBD1	TRBV7-3	-	TRBJ2-2	TGTGCCAGCAGCTCAAGGACAGGGTACACCGGGGAGCTGTTTTTT	CASSSRTGYTGELFF
TRBD1	TRBV18	-	TRBJ1-5	TGTGCCAGCTCCCCGGGGACAGGCAATCAGCCCCAGCATTTT	CASSPGTGNQPQHF